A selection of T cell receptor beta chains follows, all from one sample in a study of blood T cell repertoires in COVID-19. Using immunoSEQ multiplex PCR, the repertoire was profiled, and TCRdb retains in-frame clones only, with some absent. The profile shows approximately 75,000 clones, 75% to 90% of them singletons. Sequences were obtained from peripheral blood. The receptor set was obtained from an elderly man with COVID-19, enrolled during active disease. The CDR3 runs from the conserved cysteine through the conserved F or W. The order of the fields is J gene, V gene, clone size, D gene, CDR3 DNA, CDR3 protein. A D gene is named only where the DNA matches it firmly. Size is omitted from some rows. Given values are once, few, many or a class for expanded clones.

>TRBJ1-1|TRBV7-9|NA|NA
TGTGCCAGCAGCTTTGGAGAAGTTGAAGCTTTCTTT
CASSFGEVEAFF
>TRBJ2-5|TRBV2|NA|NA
TGTGCCAGCAGAGGACAGCCAGAGACCCAGTACTTC
CASRGQPETQYF
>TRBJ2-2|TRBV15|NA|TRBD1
TGTGCCACCAGCAGAGACTACAGGGGGACCGGGGAGCTGTTTTTT
CATSRDYRGTGELFF
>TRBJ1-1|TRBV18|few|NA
TGTGCCAGCTCACCGCAGGGCAAGACTGAAGCTTTCTTT
CASSPQGKTEAFF
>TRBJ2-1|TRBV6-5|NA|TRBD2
TGTGCCAGCAGTTCTACAGAGACTAGCGGTCACACAATGGAGTTCTTC
CASSSTETSGHTMEFF
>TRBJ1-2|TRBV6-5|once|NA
TGTGCCAGCAGCGAGCGGGGGGACTATGGCTACACCTTC
CASSERGDYGYTF
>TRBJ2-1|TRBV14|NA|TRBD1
TGTGCCAGCAGCCAGGATGGGCGACAGGGGATGGATGAGCAGTTCTTC
CASSQDGRQGMDEQFF
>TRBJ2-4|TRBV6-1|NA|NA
TGTGCCAGCAGTGAAAGGGGACAGTACTTC
CASSERGQYF
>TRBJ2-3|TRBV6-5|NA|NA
TGTGCCAGCAGTTACGTTCAGGGGGGCGCAGATACGCAGTATTTT
CASSYVQGGADTQYF
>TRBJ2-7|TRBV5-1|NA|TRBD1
TGCGCCAGCAGCTTGGGCGCACAGGGGGGCGAGCAGTACTTC
CASSLGAQGGEQYF
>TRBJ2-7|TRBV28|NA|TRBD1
TGTGCCAGCCGGGACAGATCCGCCGAGCAGTACTTC
CASRDRSAEQYF
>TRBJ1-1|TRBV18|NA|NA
TGTGCCAGCTCACCTCCAGAGGGAAACACTGAAGCTTTCTTT
CASSPPEGNTEAFF
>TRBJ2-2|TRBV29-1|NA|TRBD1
TGCAGCGTTGCGTCAGGGACAGGGAACACCGGGGAGCTGTTTTTT
CSVASGTGNTGELFF